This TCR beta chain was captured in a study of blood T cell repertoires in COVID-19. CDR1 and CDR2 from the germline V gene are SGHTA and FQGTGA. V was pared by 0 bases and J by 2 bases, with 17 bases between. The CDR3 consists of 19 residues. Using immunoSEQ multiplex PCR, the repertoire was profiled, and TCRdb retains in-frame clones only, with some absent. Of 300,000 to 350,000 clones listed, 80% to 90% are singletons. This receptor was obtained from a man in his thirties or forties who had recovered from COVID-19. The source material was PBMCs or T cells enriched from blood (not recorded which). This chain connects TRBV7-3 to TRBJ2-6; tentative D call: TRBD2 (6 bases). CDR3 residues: CASSLTFAGRTPGANVLTF. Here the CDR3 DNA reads TGTGCCAGCAGCTTAACGTTTGCAGGGAGGACTCCTGGGGCCAACGTCCTGACTTTC. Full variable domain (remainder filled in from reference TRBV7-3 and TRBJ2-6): GAGVSQTPSNKVTEKGKYVELRCDPISGHTALYWYRQSLGQGPEFLIYFQGTGAADDSGLPNDRFFAVRPEGSVSTLKIQRTERGDSAVYLCASSLTFAGRTPGANVLTFGAGSRLTVL.